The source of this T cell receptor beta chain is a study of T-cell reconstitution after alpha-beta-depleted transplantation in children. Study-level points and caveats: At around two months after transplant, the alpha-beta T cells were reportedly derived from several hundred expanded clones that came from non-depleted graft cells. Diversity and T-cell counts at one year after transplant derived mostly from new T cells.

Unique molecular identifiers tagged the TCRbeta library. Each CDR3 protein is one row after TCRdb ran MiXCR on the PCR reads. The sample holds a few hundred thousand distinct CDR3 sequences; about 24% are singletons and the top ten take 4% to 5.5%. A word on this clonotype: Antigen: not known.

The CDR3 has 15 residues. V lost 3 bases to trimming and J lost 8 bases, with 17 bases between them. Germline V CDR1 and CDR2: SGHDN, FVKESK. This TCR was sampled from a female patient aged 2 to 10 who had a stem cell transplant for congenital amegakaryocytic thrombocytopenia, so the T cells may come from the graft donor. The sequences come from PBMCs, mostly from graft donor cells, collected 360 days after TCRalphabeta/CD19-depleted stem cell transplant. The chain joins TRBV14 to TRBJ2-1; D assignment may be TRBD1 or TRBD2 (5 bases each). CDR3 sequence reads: CASSQGTHYLDEQFF. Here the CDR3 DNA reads TGTGCCAGCAGCCAGGGGACCCACTACTTGGATGAGCAGTTCTTC.